Listed below are T cell receptor beta chains from one sample, sequenced in a study of early T cells in non-severe SARS-CoV-2 infection. TCRdb reanalysed the 5' RACE reads using MiXCR and keeps one entry per CDR3 protein. The table has tens of thousands of distinct CDR3 sequences, around 14% seen once. The sequenced sample consisted of whole blood. These receptors were taken from an adult who was a healthcare worker with PCR-confirmed SARS-CoV-2 infection or an uninfected control (not recorded which). Each CDR3 is given without its conserved first and last residue. Clone size is shown for a subset of rows, as once, few, many or a class of expanded clone.

j_gene: TRBJ2-5
v_gene: TRBV18
abundance: few
CDR3aa: ASSADGVAETQY

j_gene: TRBJ2-1
v_gene: TRBV6-1
abundance: .
CDR3aa: ASRATSGTGGGGEQF

j_gene: TRBJ2-5
v_gene: TRBV7-2
abundance: .
CDR3aa: ASSSPGGGRETQY

j_gene: TRBJ1-2
v_gene: TRBV12-3/TRBV12-4
abundance: many
CDR3aa: ASSAGGNNYGYT

j_gene: TRBJ2-3
v_gene: TRBV7-3
abundance: few
CDR3aa: ASSPSATSDTQY

j_gene: TRBJ2-7
v_gene: TRBV9
abundance: .
CDR3aa: ASSVGGGNEQY

j_gene: TRBJ2-3
v_gene: TRBV28
abundance: many
CDR3aa: ASSLLRTGATDTQY

j_gene: TRBJ2-3
v_gene: TRBV5-1
abundance: .
CDR3aa: ASSSTGAGTDTQY

j_gene: TRBJ2-3
v_gene: TRBV2
abundance: many
CDR3aa: ASRRTQGGQKDTQY

j_gene: TRBJ2-7
v_gene: TRBV15
abundance: many
CDR3aa: ATSRDRGVEQY

j_gene: TRBJ1-1
v_gene: TRBV6-4
abundance: few
CDR3aa: ASSDSTGEAF

j_gene: TRBJ2-5
v_gene: TRBV10-3
abundance: many
CDR3aa: AISDPTNRHLQETQY

j_gene: TRBJ1-1
v_gene: TRBV20-1
abundance: many
CDR3aa: SALTGQWGGNTEAF

j_gene: TRBJ1-6
v_gene: TRBV7-6
abundance: .
CDR3aa: ASSVDRDSPLH